This T cell receptor beta chain comes out of a study of T cell responses to AZD1222 COVID-19 vaccine. Findings and limits, study-wide: Regions 160-218 and 743-854 held dominance among vaccine-associated CD4 TCRs, which spanned spike. Close to half of spike-specific TCRs reportedly recognize unmutated variant regions. It should be noted that donors were predominantly white British and more often female, and clonal diversity was possibly underestimated.

Using immunoSEQ multiplex PCR, the repertoire was profiled, and TCRdb retains in-frame clones only, with some absent. The sample has about 150,000 clones, over 85% seen once. In the case of this clone: Its target is not known.

V was clipped by 7 bases and J by 4 bases, with 14 bases between them. The CDR3 loop spans 14 amino acids. CDR1 is LNHDA, CDR2 SQIVND, per germline (reference sequence). The specimen comprised peripheral blood, sampled on day 0 of AZD1222 vaccination. The rearrangement joins TRBV19 to TRBJ1-5, with unresolved D. This TCR came from an adult in good health. The CDR3 DNA reads as TGTGCCAGTAAGATGGGCCAACCTAATCAGCCCCAGCATTTT. As protein: CASKMGQPNQPQHF. Combining the CDR3 with reference TRBV19 and TRBJ1-5 gives the whole variable domain DGGITQSPKYLFRKEGQNVTLSCEQNLNHDAMYWYRQDPGQGLRLIYYSQIVNDFQKGDIAEGYSVSREKKESFPLTVTSAQKNPTAFYLCASKMGQPNQPQHFGDGTRLSIL.